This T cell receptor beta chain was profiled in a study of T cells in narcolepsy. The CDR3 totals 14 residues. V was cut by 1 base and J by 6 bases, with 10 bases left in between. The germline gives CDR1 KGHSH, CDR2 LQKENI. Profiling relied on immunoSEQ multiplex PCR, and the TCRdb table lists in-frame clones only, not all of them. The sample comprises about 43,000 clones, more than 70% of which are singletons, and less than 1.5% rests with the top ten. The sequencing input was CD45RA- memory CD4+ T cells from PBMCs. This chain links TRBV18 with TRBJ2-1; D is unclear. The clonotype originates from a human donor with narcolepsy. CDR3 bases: TGTGCCAGCTCACCACAGGGATTCCCCAATGAGCAGTTCTTC. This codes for CASSPQGFPNEQFF.